Each of the 18 T cell receptor beta chains below was sequenced from the same sample in a study of shared T cell receptors in the human thymus (dated by TCRdb to about 2021). The library came from the immunoSEQ multiplex PCR assay. The clones in this table, taken by TCRdb from immuneACCESS, are in-frame only. Not every clone is retained; where verified, under half of the shortfall comes from an unresolved V gene, and the cause of the rest is unknown. This sample gives roughly 410,000 clones in total; just under 95% of them show up just once. Approximately 0.018% of the sample rests with the top ten. The specimen was thymocytes. The receptors were gathered from a human donor.

The chain carries TRBV5-3 and TRBJ2-1; no firm D call. TRBV5-3 is designated an ORF whose function remains uncertain. This CDR3 is 13 amino acids long. The ends were cut back, 3 bases at V and 14 bases at J, with 18 bases in the middle. CDR3 in DNA: TGTGCCAGAAGCTGGAAACCGTCGGAACCAGAGTTCTTC. Its translation: CARSWKPSEPEFF.

The V call is TRBV7-8, the J call TRBJ2-1; 10 bases line up with TRBD1. CDR3 length: 16 residues. The V and J ends lost 5 bases and 5 bases, in that order; junction bases with no gene match: 9. CDR1 and CDR2 (germline): SGHVS, FQNEAQ. The CDR3 spells CASSIPTGGPNNEQFF. For the CDR3, the DNA is TGTGCCAGCAGCATCCCGACAGGGGGCCCTAACAATGAGCAGTTCTTC. Looking up the rest from reference TRBV7-8 and TRBJ2-1 gives the full variable domain: GAGVSQSPRYKVAKRGQDVALRCDPISGHVSLFWYQQALGQGPEFLTYFQNEAQLDKSGLPSDRFFAERPEGSVSTLKIQRTQQEDSAVYLCASSIPTGGPNNEQFFGPGTRLTVL.

The chain recombines TRBV6-4 with TRBJ2-7; D remains ambiguous. CDR1 is MRHNA and CDR2 is SNTAGT in the germline V gene. The CDR3 covers 11 residues. With 6 bases removed from V and 7 bases from J, the gap between germline ends came to 10 bases. The CDR3 spells CASRPVREQYF. The CDR3 nucleotides are TGTGCCAGCAGGCCAGTAAGGGAGCAGTACTTC.

The CDR3 bases are TGCGCCAGCAGCCAACTTACACCGGGACAGGGTGTCATCACTAATGAAAAACTGTTTTTT. It yields the protein CASSQLTPGQGVITNEKLFF. The rearrangement links TRBV4-1 to TRBJ1-4, with TRBD1 matching over 9 bases. The length of the CDR3 is 20 residues. Germline V CDR1 and CDR2: MGHRA, YSYEKL. V was pared by 2 bases and J by 2 bases, with 15 bases of the junction left unmatched.

This chain joins TRBV28 and TRBJ1-3; 10 bases fit TRBD1. There are 15 residues in the CDR3. Germline V gene data show CDR1 as MDHEN and CDR2 as SYDVKM. The ends lost 6 bases at V and 6 bases at J; junction bases unmatched: 8. CDR3: CASSCRDRGENTIYF. CDR3 sequence (DNA): TGTGCCAGCAGCTGCCGGGACAGGGGCGAAAACACCATATATTTT.

The chain joins TRBV14 to TRBJ2-2, with D possibly matching TRBD2 (5 bases). Germline V lookup: CDR1 SGHDN, CDR2 FVKESK. V lost 4 bases and J lost 6, with 27 bases in between. The CDR3 spans 19 residues. CDR3 nucleotide sequence: TGTGCCAGCAGCCTCTCGGGAAGGGAGAAAGTCGGGTCATCCGGGGAGCTGTTTTTT. Protein product: CASSLSGREKVGSSGELFF.

The chain combines TRBV11-2 with TRBJ2-2; D might be TRBD1 or TRBD2, each matching 5 bases. This CDR3 comprises 15 residues. Trimming shortened V by 5 bases and J by 2 bases, and 12 bases separated the two germline ends. Germline V gives CDR1 SGHAT, CDR2 FQNNGV. CDR3 loop: CASSMGESNTGELFF. The CDR3 DNA follows: TGTGCCAGCAGCATGGGGGAGTCTAACACCGGGGAGCTGTTTTTT.

V usage is TRBV28 and J usage is TRBJ2-7, with D perhaps given as TRBD1 or TRBD2 (5 bases each). CDR3 length: 15 residues. Germline CDR1 and CDR2: MDHEN and SYDVKM. Between the trimmed V and J ends, which lost 4 bases and 2 bases, there was a span of 15 bases. The DNA for the CDR3 is TGTGCCAGCAGTTCCCCCTCGGGGCAACCCTACGAGCAGTACTTC. Protein product: CASSSPSGQPYEQYF. Full variable domain (outside the CDR3, taken from reference TRBV28 and TRBJ2-7): DVKVTQSSRYLVKRTGEKVFLECVQDMDHENMFWYRQDPGLGLRLIYFSYDVKMKEKGDIPEGYSVSREKKERFSLILESASTNQTSMYLCASSSPSGQPYEQYFGPGTRLTVT.

This chain uses TRBV19 with TRBJ2-1; 9 bases are shared with TRBD1. With V trimmed by 6 bases and J by 2 bases, 5 bases remained unmatched. The CDR3 length is 15 residues. Germline V gene lookup returns CDR1 LNHDA and CDR2 SQIVND (reference sequence). Written as DNA, the CDR3 is TGTGCCAGTAGACGACAGGGGGTCGCCTACAATGAGCAGTTCTTC. Its translation is CASRRQGVAYNEQFF.

A single count supports this clone. The chain carries TRBV2 and TRBJ2-7; D is unresolved. Trimming removed 4 bases at V and 4 bases at J, with 11 bases between. The CDR3 is 13 amino acids. The germline gives CDR1 SNHLY, CDR2 FYNNEI. The CDR3 reads CASSAGPIYEQYF. The CDR3 bases are TGTGCCAGCAGTGCCGGGCCTATTTACGAGCAGTACTTC. The variable domain in full, with the rest retrieved from reference TRBV2 and TRBJ2-7, is EPEVTQTPSHQVTQMGQEVILRCVPISNHLYFYWYRQILGQKVEFLVSFYNNEISEKSEIFDDQFSVERPDGSNFTLKIRSTKLEDSAMYFCASSAGPIYEQYFGPGTRLTVT.

This clone has just one count. The sample contains more than one DNA sequence encoding this CDR3. The CDR3 coding sequence is TGCGCCAGCAGCTTGAAGGGGGACACTGAAGCTTTCTTT. Its protein product is CASSLKGDTEAFF. This rearrangement joins TRBV5-1 to TRBJ1-1; tentatively, D is TRBD1 (6 bases). The V gene's germline CDR1 is SGHRS and CDR2 YFSETQ. This CDR3 spans 13 amino acids. V was trimmed by 1 base and J by 3 bases, leaving 7 bases between them.

V is TRBV4-3 and J is TRBJ1-3; no clear D. The CDR3 length is 18 residues. Germline assignment: CDR1 LGHNA and CDR2 YSLEER. The germline V and J ends were trimmed by 4 bases and 1 base, with 20 bases remaining between them. CDR3: CASSRISGFPESGNTIYF. CDR3 bases: TGCGCCAGCAGCCGCATCTCGGGGTTCCCAGAGTCTGGAAACACCATATATTTT.

This sequence joins TRBV28 and TRBJ1-5; TRBD1 might be the D (5 bases). The length of the CDR3 is 18 residues. Deletions cut 6 bases from V and 0 bases from J, with 21 bases between. CDR1 is MDHEN, CDR2 SYDVKM, per germline. The CDR3 region has the DNA TGTGCCAGCAGCCTCTCCGTAGGACATCCCTATAGCAATCAGCCCCAGCATTTT. It specifies CASSLSVGHPYSNQPQHF.

V gene TRBV25-1 combines with J gene TRBJ2-7; D is possibly TRBD1 (5 bases). V was trimmed by 1 base and J by 2 bases, leaving 9 bases between them. This CDR3 has 14 amino acids. CDR1 MGHDK and CDR2 SYGVNS come from the germline V gene. The DNA of the CDR3 is TGTGCCAGCAGTGAATGGGCAGGGACCTACGAGCAGTACTTC. Encoded protein: CASSEWAGTYEQYF.

This clone was seen only once. The chain carries TRBV5-4 and TRBJ2-5; the match to TRBD2 covers 8 bases. The CDR3 is made up of 14 amino acids. V dropped 5 bases and J dropped 5; count of bases not matched to a gene: 8. CDR1 and CDR2 (germline): SGHNT, YYREEE (reference sequence). The CDR3, as DNA: TGTGCCAGCAGTACCTGGGGACTAGAGGAGACCCAGTACTTC. It is translated as CASSTWGLEETQYF.

The chain joins TRBV4-2 to TRBJ1-2; 7 bases map to TRBD1. The CDR3 extends over 15 amino acids. V gave up 0 bases and J gave up 4 bases; unmatched junction bases: 5. Germline V gives CDR1 LGHNA, CDR2 YNFKEQ. This chain's CDR3 is CASSQEARDSYGYTF. The DNA for the CDR3 is TGTGCCAGCAGCCAAGAGGCAAGGGACAGCTATGGCTACACCTTC.

The rearrangement joins TRBV29-1 to TRBJ2-3; 7 bases align to TRBD1. In germline, CDR1 is SQVTM, CDR2 ANQGSEA. The CDR3 is 15 residues long. Germline trimming cut 1 base from V and 5 bases from J; bases unmatched to any gene: 9. Here the CDR3 DNA reads TGCAGCGTTGAAGGCCCTCACAGGGGTGGAGATACGCAGTATTTT. This encodes CSVEGPHRGGDTQYF.

The V call is TRBV11-3, the J call TRBJ2-1; the match to TRBD1 covers 12 bases. Germline CDR1 and CDR2: SGHNT and YENEEA. The CDR3 consists of 16 residues. V was pared by 6 bases and J by 4 bases, with 7 bases of the junction left unmatched. Here the CDR3 reads CASSLGQGARYNEQFF. CDR3 in DNA: TGTGCCAGCAGTTTGGGACAGGGGGCAAGGTACAATGAGCAGTTCTTC.